Listed below are T cell receptor beta chains from one sample, sequenced in a study of shared clonotypes between healthy human individuals. TCRdb keeps only in-frame clones here, not all; method: immunoSEQ multiplex PCR. The repertoire holds approximately 2.3 million clones, with 90% to 95% as singletons. The sequenced sample consisted of naive CD4+ T cells from PBMCs. These receptors originate from a man between 18 and 29 years old in good health. Some clones in this sample may be carry-over from other donors' samples. Both conserved end residues are part of each CDR3. Fields, in order: CDR3 length, V gene, clone size, J gene, D gene, CDR3 DNA, CDR3 protein. The D gene is left open where the match is weak. Size tells how often a clone was seen (once, few, many) or the class of an expanded clone, and some rows leave it out.

cdr3_length: 12; v_call: TRBV7-8; clone_size: NA; j_call: TRBJ2-7; d_call: NA; cdr3_nt: TGTGCCAGCAGCGAGACTAGGTACGAGCAGTACTTC; cdr3_aa: CASSETRYEQYF
cdr3_length: 16; v_call: TRBV5-1; clone_size: NA; j_call: TRBJ2-3; d_call: NA; cdr3_nt: TGCGCCAGCAGCTTGGGTGTGGGGAAAGACACAGATACGCAGTATTTT; cdr3_aa: CASSLGVGKDTDTQYF
cdr3_length: 17; v_call: TRBV2; clone_size: NA; j_call: TRBJ1-3; d_call: NA; cdr3_nt: TGTGCCAGCAGCGAACCGAATGGTCGGGGGGGACGAAACACCATATATTTT; cdr3_aa: CASSEPNGRGGRNTIYF
cdr3_length: 17; v_call: TRBV5-1; clone_size: NA; j_call: TRBJ2-7; d_call: NA; cdr3_nt: TGCGCCAGCAGCTTGGCGAAACTATCGGATCGCTCCTACGAGCAGTACTTC; cdr3_aa: CASSLAKLSDRSYEQYF
cdr3_length: 15; v_call: TRBV7-3; clone_size: NA; j_call: TRBJ2-1; d_call: NA; cdr3_nt: TGTGCCAGCAGCTCCGGACCCGACAGCTACAATGAGCAGTTCTTC; cdr3_aa: CASSSGPDSYNEQFF
cdr3_length: 16; v_call: TRBV6-5; clone_size: NA; j_call: TRBJ2-1; d_call: NA; cdr3_nt: TGTGCCAGCAGTTACTCCGCTACTCTCTCCTACAATGAGCAGTTCTTC; cdr3_aa: CASSYSATLSYNEQFF
cdr3_length: 14; v_call: TRBV2; clone_size: NA; j_call: TRBJ1-5; d_call: NA; cdr3_nt: TGTGCCAGCAGTGAGTGGGGCTCACCTCAGCCCCAGCATTTT; cdr3_aa: CASSEWGSPQPQHF
cdr3_length: 16; v_call: TRBV9; clone_size: once; j_call: TRBJ2-3; d_call: TRBD2; cdr3_nt: TGTGCCAGCAGCGCGATCGGCGGGAGAGGAGTGGATACGCAGTATTTT; cdr3_aa: CASSAIGGRGVDTQYF
cdr3_length: 14; v_call: TRBV19; clone_size: NA; j_call: TRBJ2-2; d_call: TRBD2; cdr3_nt: TGTGCCAGTTGGACTAGCGGTAACACCGGGGAGCTGTTTTTT; cdr3_aa: CASWTSGNTGELFF
cdr3_length: 13; v_call: TRBV28; clone_size: NA; j_call: TRBJ2-3; d_call: TRBD2; cdr3_nt: TGTGCCAGCAGGGCGGGGGGAGCAGATACGCAGTATTTT; cdr3_aa: CASRAGGADTQYF
cdr3_length: 15; v_call: TRBV28; clone_size: NA; j_call: TRBJ1-2; d_call: NA; cdr3_nt: TGTGCCAGCAGTTTAAGGCAGGGACAATTGTATGGCTACACCTTC; cdr3_aa: CASSLRQGQLYGYTF
cdr3_length: 15; v_call: TRBV19; clone_size: NA; j_call: TRBJ2-1; d_call: NA; cdr3_nt: TGTGCCAGTAGTATTGAGTCTAGCCGGGGCAATGAGCAGTTCTTC; cdr3_aa: CASSIESSRGNEQFF
cdr3_length: 16; v_call: TRBV27; clone_size: NA; j_call: TRBJ1-4; d_call: NA; cdr3_nt: TGTGCCAGCAGTTTGTGGACACCTTCAACTAATGAAAAACTGTTTTTT; cdr3_aa: CASSLWTPSTNEKLFF
cdr3_length: 16; v_call: TRBV5-6; clone_size: NA; j_call: TRBJ1-2; d_call: NA; cdr3_nt: TGTGCCAGCAGCTTGAAGGGGGAGGGCGGAAGGTATGGCTACACCTTC; cdr3_aa: CASSLKGEGGRYGYTF
cdr3_length: 12; v_call: TRBV19; clone_size: NA; j_call: TRBJ2-2; d_call: NA; cdr3_nt: TGTGCCAGTAGTTGGTCGGGGCGGGAGCTGTTTTTT; cdr3_aa: CASSWSGRELFF
cdr3_length: 16; v_call: TRBV7-9; clone_size: NA; j_call: TRBJ2-7; d_call: TRBD2; cdr3_nt: TGTGCCAGCAGCCCGCGACTAGCGGGAGGGCCCCACGAGCAGTACTTC; cdr3_aa: CASSPRLAGGPHEQYF
cdr3_length: 13; v_call: TRBV28; clone_size: NA; j_call: TRBJ2-7; d_call: NA; cdr3_nt: TGTGCCAGCAGTGGTTCCAGCAACTACGAGCAGTACTTC; cdr3_aa: CASSGSSNYEQYF
cdr3_length: 17; v_call: TRBV23-1; clone_size: NA; j_call: TRBJ2-7; d_call: NA; cdr3_nt: TGCGCCAGCAGTCAATCTGGCCCGCTGGCGGCCTCCTACGAGCAGTACTTC; cdr3_aa: CASSQSGPLAASYEQYF
cdr3_length: 15; v_call: TRBV5-1; clone_size: once; j_call: TRBJ2-1; d_call: TRBD2; cdr3_nt: TGCGCCAGCAGCTTGTATACTAGCGGGGACAATGAGCAGTTCTTC; cdr3_aa: CASSLYTSGDNEQFF
cdr3_length: 17; v_call: TRBV28; clone_size: once; j_call: TRBJ1-5; d_call: NA; cdr3_nt: TGTGCCAGCAGTTTACCCCTAAGGGGGGGAGGAGAACAGCCCCAGCATTTT; cdr3_aa: CASSLPLRGGGEQPQHF
cdr3_length: 16; v_call: TRBV7-2; clone_size: once; j_call: TRBJ2-3; d_call: NA; cdr3_nt: TGTGCCAGCAGCTTAAACGGGCCCTTTAGCACAGATACGCAGTATTTT; cdr3_aa: CASSLNGPFSTDTQYF
cdr3_length: 14; v_call: TRBV4-2; clone_size: NA; j_call: TRBJ2-7; d_call: TRBD2; cdr3_nt: TGTGCCAGCAGCCAAGAGTGGCGGGAGGGCCAAGAGTACTTC; cdr3_aa: CASSQEWREGQEYF
cdr3_length: 15; v_call: TRBV29-1; clone_size: NA; j_call: TRBJ2-7; d_call: NA; cdr3_nt: TGCAGCGTTGAAGATCGTAGGGAGCAGGGCTACGAGCAGTACTTC; cdr3_aa: CSVEDRREQGYEQYF
cdr3_length: 17; v_call: TRBV15; clone_size: NA; j_call: TRBJ2-7; d_call: TRBD2; cdr3_nt: TGTGCCACCAGCAGAGATCGGGCTAGCGGGTCGTCTTACGAGCAGTACTTC; cdr3_aa: CATSRDRASGSSYEQYF
cdr3_length: 12; v_call: TRBV5-1; clone_size: NA; j_call: TRBJ1-4; d_call: NA; cdr3_nt: TGCGCCAGCAGCCATGCCGGTGAAAAACTGTTTTTT; cdr3_aa: CASSHAGEKLFF
cdr3_length: 19; v_call: TRBV4-3; clone_size: NA; j_call: TRBJ2-2; d_call: NA; cdr3_nt: TGCGCCAGCAGCCAAGATCAGTCCCTGTGGGACTCAAGGACCGGGGAGCTGTTTTTT; cdr3_aa: CASSQDQSLWDSRTGELFF
cdr3_length: 13; v_call: TRBV29-1; clone_size: NA; j_call: TRBJ2-2; d_call: NA; cdr3_nt: TGCAGCGGTAGGACTCAGAACACCGGGGAGCTGTTTTTT; cdr3_aa: CSGRTQNTGELFF
cdr3_length: 10; v_call: TRBV20-1; clone_size: NA; j_call: TRBJ2-3; d_call: NA; cdr3_nt: TGCAGTGCCCGGGTCGATACGCAGTATTTT; cdr3_aa: CSARVDTQYF
cdr3_length: 14; v_call: TRBV27; clone_size: NA; j_call: TRBJ2-3; d_call: TRBD2; cdr3_nt: TGTGCCAGCAGTCCGGCGGGAGGGCCAAATACGCAGTATTTT; cdr3_aa: CASSPAGGPNTQYF
cdr3_length: 14; v_call: TRBV19; clone_size: NA; j_call: TRBJ2-7; d_call: NA; cdr3_nt: TGTGCCAGTAGTATTCCGGGGTATGGCTACGAGCAGTACTTC; cdr3_aa: CASSIPGYGYEQYF
cdr3_length: 12; v_call: TRBV6-5; clone_size: NA; j_call: TRBJ1-2; d_call: NA; cdr3_nt: TGTGCCAGCAGGGACAGCGTTTATGGCTACACCTTC; cdr3_aa: CASRDSVYGYTF
cdr3_length: 15; v_call: TRBV30; clone_size: NA; j_call: TRBJ1-4; d_call: NA; cdr3_nt: TGTGCCTGGAGCAGTCAGGGAGGCGTCAATGAAAAACTGTTTTTT; cdr3_aa: CAWSSQGGVNEKLFF
cdr3_length: 13; v_call: TRBV6-5; clone_size: NA; j_call: TRBJ2-1; d_call: NA; cdr3_nt: TGTGCCAGCAGTCCCGGGAGATACAATGAGCAGTTCTTC; cdr3_aa: CASSPGRYNEQFF
cdr3_length: 13; v_call: TRBV19; clone_size: NA; j_call: TRBJ2-3; d_call: NA; cdr3_nt: TGTGCCAGTAGGGAGACATTCGGATCGAGGGAGTATTTT; cdr3_aa: CASRETFGSREYF
cdr3_length: 14; v_call: TRBV5-8; clone_size: NA; j_call: TRBJ1-4; d_call: NA; cdr3_nt: TGTGCCAGCAGCTCTGCACAGATTAATGAAAAACTGTTTTTT; cdr3_aa: CASSSAQINEKLFF
cdr3_length: 18; v_call: TRBV19; clone_size: NA; j_call: TRBJ2-3; d_call: TRBD2; cdr3_nt: TGTGCCAGTAGTATCCGGGCGGGAGGCTCCATTGGCCCAGATACGCAGTATTTT; cdr3_aa: CASSIRAGGSIGPDTQYF
cdr3_length: 15; v_call: TRBV18; clone_size: NA; j_call: TRBJ1-3; d_call: NA; cdr3_nt: TGTGCCAGCTCAAACGTACAGGGCTATGGAAACACCATATATTTT; cdr3_aa: CASSNVQGYGNTIYF
cdr3_length: 15; v_call: TRBV7-2; clone_size: NA; j_call: TRBJ2-5; d_call: TRBD2; cdr3_nt: TGTGCCAGCACGAGTGGGCGGGAGGCGCAAGAGACCCAGTACTTC; cdr3_aa: CASTSGREAQETQYF
cdr3_length: 17; v_call: TRBV7-2; clone_size: NA; j_call: TRBJ2-2; d_call: NA; cdr3_nt: TGTGCCAGCAGCTTAGACGCGAACCGAGCGAACACCGGGGAGCTGTTTTTT; cdr3_aa: CASSLDANRANTGELFF
cdr3_length: 14; v_call: TRBV5-1; clone_size: NA; j_call: TRBJ2-5; d_call: NA; cdr3_nt: TGCGCCAGCAGCTTGGTGGGGTTCGGGGAGACCCAGTACTTC; cdr3_aa: CASSLVGFGETQYF
cdr3_length: 12; v_call: TRBV6-5; clone_size: NA; j_call: TRBJ1-2; d_call: NA; cdr3_nt: TGTGCCAGCAGTTCCCCTACTAGGGGCTACACCTTC; cdr3_aa: CASSSPTRGYTF
cdr3_length: 16; v_call: TRBV9; clone_size: NA; j_call: TRBJ2-7; d_call: NA; cdr3_nt: TGTGCCAGCAGCGTAAATCCAGGACCCGCAGGCCACGAGCAGTACTTC; cdr3_aa: CASSVNPGPAGHEQYF
cdr3_length: 13; v_call: TRBV30; clone_size: NA; j_call: TRBJ2-2; d_call: NA; cdr3_nt: TGTGCCTGGGTTGGACAACACACCGAGGAGCTGTTTTTT; cdr3_aa: CAWVGQHTEELFF
cdr3_length: 15; v_call: TRBV7-2; clone_size: NA; j_call: TRBJ1-3; d_call: NA; cdr3_nt: TGTGCCAGCAGCTTTGCGTACAGCTCTGGAAACACCATATATTTT; cdr3_aa: CASSFAYSSGNTIYF
cdr3_length: 14; v_call: TRBV2; clone_size: NA; j_call: TRBJ2-1; d_call: NA; cdr3_nt: TGTGCCAGCAGTGAATCTAGTAGGGGTGATGAGCAGTTCTTC; cdr3_aa: CASSESSRGDEQFF
cdr3_length: 17; v_call: TRBV7-9; clone_size: few; j_call: TRBJ1-1; d_call: NA; cdr3_nt: TGTGCCAGCAGCTCTCAATTTACGGGACAACCGAACACTGAAGCTTTCTTT; cdr3_aa: CASSSQFTGQPNTEAFF
cdr3_length: 15; v_call: TRBV18; clone_size: NA; j_call: TRBJ1-1; d_call: NA; cdr3_nt: TGTGCCAGCTCACCGACGGTGGTCGCGAACACTGAAGCTTTCTTT; cdr3_aa: CASSPTVVANTEAFF
cdr3_length: 16; v_call: TRBV6-6; clone_size: once; j_call: TRBJ1-6; d_call: NA; cdr3_nt: TGTGCCAGCAGCCAATTAGGACCCAGGGTTAATTCACCCCTCCACTTT; cdr3_aa: CASSQLGPRVNSPLHF
cdr3_length: 16; v_call: TRBV10-2; clone_size: NA; j_call: TRBJ2-7; d_call: TRBD1; cdr3_nt: TGCGCCAGCAGTGAGGCCGCCGGGACAGGGCCCTACGAGCAGTACTTC; cdr3_aa: CASSEAAGTGPYEQYF